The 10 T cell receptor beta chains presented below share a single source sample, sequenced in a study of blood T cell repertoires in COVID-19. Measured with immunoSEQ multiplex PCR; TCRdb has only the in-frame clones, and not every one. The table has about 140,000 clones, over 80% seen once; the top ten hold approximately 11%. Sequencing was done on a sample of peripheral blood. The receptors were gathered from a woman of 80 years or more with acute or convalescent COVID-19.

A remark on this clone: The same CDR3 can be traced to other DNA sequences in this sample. This CDR3 reads CASSLRGGNYEQYF. The DNA of the CDR3 is TGTGCCAGCAGCTTGAGGGGGGGTAACTACGAGCAGTACTTC. The rearrangement uses TRBV3-1 (or the pseudogene TRBV3-2) and TRBJ2-7; D may be TRBD2 (7 bases). V shed 5 bases and J shed 3 bases, with 14 bases lying between them. From germline, CDR1 is LGHDT and CDR2 YNNKEL (reference sequence). The CDR3 extends over 14 amino acids.

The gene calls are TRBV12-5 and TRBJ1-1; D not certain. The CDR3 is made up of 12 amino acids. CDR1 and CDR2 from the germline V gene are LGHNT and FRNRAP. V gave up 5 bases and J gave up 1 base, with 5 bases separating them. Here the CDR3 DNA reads TGTGCTAGTGGTCCGGGGAACACTGAAGCTTTCTTT. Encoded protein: CASGPGNTEAFF. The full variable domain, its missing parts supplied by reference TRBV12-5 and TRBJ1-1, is DARVTQTPRHKVTEMGQEVTMRCQPILGHNTVFWYRQTMMQGLELLAYFRNRAPLDDSGMPKDRFSAEMPDATLATLKIQPSEPRDSAVYFCASGPGNTEAFFGQGTRLTVV.

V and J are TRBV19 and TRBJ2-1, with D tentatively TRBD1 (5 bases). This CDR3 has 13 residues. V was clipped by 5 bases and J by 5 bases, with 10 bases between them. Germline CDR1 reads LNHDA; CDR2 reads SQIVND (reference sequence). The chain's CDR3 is CASSGASHNEQFF. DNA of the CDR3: TGTGCCAGTAGTGGGGCTAGTCACAATGAGCAGTTCTTC. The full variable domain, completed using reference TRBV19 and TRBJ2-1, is DGGITQSPKYLFRKEGQNVTLSCEQNLNHDAMYWYRQDPGQGLRLIYYSQIVNDFQKGDIAEGYSVSREKKESFPLTVTSAQKNPTAFYLCASSGASHNEQFFGPGTRLTVL.

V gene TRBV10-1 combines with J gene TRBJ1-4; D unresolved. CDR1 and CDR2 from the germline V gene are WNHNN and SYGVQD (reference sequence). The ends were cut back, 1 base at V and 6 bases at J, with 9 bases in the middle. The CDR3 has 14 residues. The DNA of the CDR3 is TGCGCCAGCAGTGAGTTCAGTACCCATGAAAAACTGTTTTTT. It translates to CASSEFSTHEKLFF.

The CDR3 sequence is CASRAPPGNTIYF. The CDR3 DNA reads TGTGCCAGCAGGGCCCCCCCTGGAAACACCATATATTTT. V usage is TRBV6-5 and J usage is TRBJ1-3; D is uncertain. Germline CDR1 reads MNHEY; CDR2 reads SVGAGI. The CDR3 spans 13 residues. Trimming removed 6 bases at V and 2 bases at J, with 8 bases between.

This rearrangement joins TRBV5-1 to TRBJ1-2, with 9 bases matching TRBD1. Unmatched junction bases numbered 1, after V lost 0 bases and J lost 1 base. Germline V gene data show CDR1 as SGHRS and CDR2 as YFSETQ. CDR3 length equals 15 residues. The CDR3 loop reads CASSLVTGGNYGYTF. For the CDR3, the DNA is TGCGCCAGCAGCTTGGTGACAGGGGGTAACTATGGCTACACCTTC.

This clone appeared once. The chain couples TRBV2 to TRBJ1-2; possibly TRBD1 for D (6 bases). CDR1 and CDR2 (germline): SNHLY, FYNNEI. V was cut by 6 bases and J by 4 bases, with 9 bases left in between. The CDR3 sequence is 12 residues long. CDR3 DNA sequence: TGTGCCAGCAGCGGACAGCGCTATGGCTACACCTTC. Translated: CASSGQRYGYTF.

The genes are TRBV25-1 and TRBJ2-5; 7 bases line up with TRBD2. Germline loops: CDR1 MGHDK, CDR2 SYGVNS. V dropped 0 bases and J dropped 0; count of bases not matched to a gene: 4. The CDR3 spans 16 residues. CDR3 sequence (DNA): TGTGCCAGCAGTGAATATAGGGGAGGGGACCAAGAGACCCAGTACTTC. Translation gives CASSEYRGGDQETQYF.

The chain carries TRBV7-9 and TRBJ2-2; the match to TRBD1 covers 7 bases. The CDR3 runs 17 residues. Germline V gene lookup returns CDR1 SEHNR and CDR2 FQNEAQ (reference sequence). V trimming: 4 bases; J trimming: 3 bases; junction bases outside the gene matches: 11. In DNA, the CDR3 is TGTGCCAGCAGCTACCTTAAGAGGGGGCGAGACACCGGGGAGCTGTTTTTT. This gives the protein CASSYLKRGRDTGELFF.

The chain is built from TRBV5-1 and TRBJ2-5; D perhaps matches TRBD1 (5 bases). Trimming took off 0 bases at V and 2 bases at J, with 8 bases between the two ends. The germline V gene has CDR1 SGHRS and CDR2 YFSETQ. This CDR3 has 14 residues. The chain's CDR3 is CASSLGQPQETQYF. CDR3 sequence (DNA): TGCGCCAGCAGCTTGGGACAGCCACAAGAGACCCAGTACTTC.